A single sample gave rise to the 25 T cell receptor beta chains below, sequenced in a study of T cells in tuberculosis. The repertoire was sequenced with immunoSEQ multiplex PCR; TCRdb's copy has only in-frame clones and lacks some. This table has fewer than 35,000 clones, 86% appearing once. Indicated time point: new active TB diagnosis, blood taken before or within 7 days of starting treatment. The material sequenced was PBMCs, taken at tuberculosis diagnosis. The receptors derive from an adult with tuberculosis.

The chain links TRBV21-1 to TRBJ1-2; the table's D call, TRBD1, has no DNA check behind it. TRBV21-1 is assigned pseudogene status. This CDR3 is 15 amino acids long. This CDR3 is CASSKEDRSNYGYTF. In DNA, the CDR3 is TGTGCCAGCAGCAAGGAGGACAGATCTAACTATGGCTACACCTTC.

The chain uses TRBV19 and TRBJ2-5; 8 nucleotides agree with TRBD1. Germline CDR1 LNHDA, CDR2 SQIVND (reference sequence). CDR3 length equals 15 residues. Unmatched junction bases numbered 6, after V lost 1 base and J lost 5 bases. The CDR3 loop is CASSIGRGRGETQYF. The CDR3 DNA reads TGTGCCAGTAGTATAGGCAGGGGGCGCGGGGAGACCCAGTACTTC.

This clone was detected once. The V and J genes are TRBV2 and TRBJ1-2; TRBD1 matches 9 bases. The CDR3 runs to 16 residues. Trimming at V came to 6 bases and at J to 0 bases, leaving 8 bases not matched to a gene. The germline gives CDR1 SNHLY, CDR2 FYNNEI. CDR3 DNA: TGTGCCAGCAGCGTAACAGGGGGCTCGACTAACTATGGCTACACCTTC. It is translated as CASSVTGGSTNYGYTF.

The CDR3 bases are TGTGCCACCAGCAGAGGACAGGGTGGAGAGACCCAGTACTTC. Residues: CATSRGQGGETQYF. This chain joins TRBV15 and TRBJ2-5; TRBD1 matches at 7 bases. V lost 1 base and J lost 4; bases outside the gene matches: 3. Germline loops: CDR1 LNHNV, CDR2 YYDKDF (reference sequence). CDR3 length: 14 residues.

The chain couples TRBV4-1 to TRBJ2-1; D possibly corresponds to TRBD2 (7 bases). Per the germline V gene, CDR1 is MGHRA and CDR2 is YSYEKL. This CDR3 has 15 residues. The ends were cut back, 4 bases at V and 8 bases at J, with 18 bases in the middle. The CDR3 loop is CASSRDGGRGDEQFF. The CDR3 DNA is TGCGCCAGCAGCCGAGACGGGGGGCGCGGGGATGAGCAGTTCTTC.

This clone was detected a few times. The V call is TRBV13, the J call TRBJ2-3, with 12 nucleotides matching TRBD2. The CDR3 totals 16 residues. Unmatched junction bases numbered 5, after V lost 3 bases and J lost 4 bases. The germline CDR1 and CDR2 sequences are PRHDT and FYEKMQ (reference sequence). The DNA of the CDR3 is TGTGCCAGCAGCTTGAGGACTAGCGGGGTCCCAGATACGCAGTATTTT. It yields the protein CASSLRTSGVPDTQYF.

CDR3 nucleotides: TGTGCCAGCAGCCAGCGGGATACGCAGTATTTT. Amino acids: CASSQRDTQYF. J is TRBJ2-3 and V is TRBV13, with D possibly matching TRBD2 (5 bases). The CDR3 runs to 11 residues. CDR1 and CDR2 from the germline V gene are PRHDT and FYEKMQ (reference sequence). V gave up 5 bases and J gave up 6 bases, with 6 bases separating them.

The V call is TRBV5-1, the J call TRBJ2-7, with D tentatively TRBD1 (5 bases). The CDR3 has 12 amino acids. Trimming pared 0 bases from V and 5 bases from J, leaving 6 bases between. Germline V gives CDR1 SGHRS, CDR2 YFSETQ. CDR3 nucleotide sequence: TGCGCCAGCAGCTTGGGACAGAACGAGCAGTACTTC. Its protein product is CASSLGQNEQYF.

The sample holds one count of this clone. The V and J genes are TRBV5-1 and TRBJ1-3, with 10 bases aligning to TRBD1. Germline loops: CDR1 SGHRS, CDR2 YFSETQ. CDR3 length: 14 amino acids. Trimming cost V 4 bases and J 2 bases; bases outside gene matches: 0. The CDR3 nucleotides are TGCGCCAGCAGCGGACAGGGGGCTGGAAACACCATATATTTT. Translation: CASSGQGAGNTIYF.

V usage is TRBV2 and J usage is TRBJ2-7, with TRBD2 identical over 8 bases. The CDR3 length is 15 residues. V shed 0 bases and J 1 base; nucleotides not matched to a gene: 2. Germline V gene lookup returns CDR1 SNHLY and CDR2 FYNNEI. CDR3 coding DNA: TGTGCCAGCAGTGAAGCGGTAGCGGGATCCTACGAGCAGTACTTC. Its translation: CASSEAVAGSYEQYF.

The V gene is TRBV5-5, the J gene TRBJ2-1; 7 bases agree with TRBD2. Germline CDR1 reads SGHKS; CDR2 reads YYEKEE (reference sequence). After removal of 4 bases from V and 3 bases from J, the junction contained 10 bases not matched to a gene. The CDR3 is 16 amino acids. CDR3 nucleotides: TGTGCCAGCAGCCCGCGTCTAGCGGAGATCTACAATGAGCAGTTCTTC. Translating gives CASSPRLAEIYNEQFF.

This chain connects TRBV27 to TRBJ1-4; a weak D match, TRBD1 (5 bases). The germline V and J ends were trimmed by 8 bases and 0 bases, with 13 bases remaining between them. This CDR3 region has 15 residues. CDR1 is MNHEY and CDR2 is SMNVEV in the germline V gene (reference sequence). The CDR3 loop is CASRGGTTTNEKLFF. The CDR3 nucleotides read TGTGCCAGCCGGGGGGGGACGACAACTAATGAAAAACTGTTTTTT.

The chain recombines TRBV18 with TRBJ2-7, with TRBD2 identical over 10 bases. The CDR3 consists of 14 residues. V trimming: 6 bases; J trimming: 6 bases; junction bases outside the gene matches: 8. Looked up from germline, CDR1 is KGHSH and CDR2 is LQKENI. Written as DNA, the CDR3 is TGTGCCAGCTCTGCTACTAGCGGGAAAGGCGAGCAGTACTTC. Residues: CASSATSGKGEQYF. Complete variable domain (other parts from reference TRBV18 and TRBJ2-7): NAGVMQNPRHLVRRRGQEARLRCSPMKGHSHVYWYRQLPEEGLKFMVYLQKENIIDESGMPKERFSAEFPKEGPSILRIQQVVRGDSAAYFCASSATSGKGEQYFGPGTRLTVT.

In its sample, this clone was seen once. The genes are TRBV6-1 and TRBJ2-4; TRBD1 might be the D (5 bases). Germline CDR1 reads MNHNS; CDR2 reads SASEGT. The CDR3 is made up of 14 amino acids. The germline V and J ends were trimmed by 6 bases and 1 base, with 10 bases remaining between them. The chain's CDR3 is CASSKDSAKNIQYF. The CDR3 DNA is TGTGCCAGCAGCAAAGACAGTGCCAAAAACATTCAGTACTTC.

The V and J genes are TRBV5-1 and TRBJ1-1; D is undetermined. From germline, CDR1 is SGHRS and CDR2 YFSETQ. V was pared by 6 bases and J by 1 base, with 10 bases between. CDR3 length equals 13 residues. CDR3 DNA sequence: TGCGCCAGCAATATGGCCACGAACACTGAAGCTTTCTTT. This gives the protein CASNMATNTEAFF.

The chain uses TRBV2 and TRBJ2-2, with 8 positions matching TRBD2. The CDR3 has 16 amino acids. The V gene end was trimmed by 6 bases and the J gene end by 0 bases; junction bases not matched to a gene: 6. CDR1 SNHLY and CDR2 FYNNEI come from the germline V gene. CDR3 sequence: CASSPATSANTGELFF. CDR3 bases: TGTGCCAGCAGCCCGGCGACTAGCGCGAACACCGGGGAGCTGTTTTTT.

This rearrangement joins TRBV2 to TRBJ2-1, with 12 positions matching TRBD2. The CDR3 spans 17 residues. J lost 0 bases, V lost 3 bases, and 3 bases had no gene match. Germline V gene data show CDR1 as SNHLY and CDR2 as FYNNEI. DNA for the CDR3: TGTGCCAGCAGTGACTTGACTAGCGGGAGCTCCTACAATGAGCAGTTCTTC. This encodes CASSDLTSGSSYNEQFF.

This clone is a singleton in its sample. The rearrangement links TRBV4-1 to TRBJ2-1; no clear D gene. Trimming stripped 4 bases from V and 0 bases from J, with 13 bases between. The CDR3 loop spans 16 amino acids. Germline CDR1 MGHRA, CDR2 YSYEKL. Here the CDR3 DNA reads TGCGCCAGCAGCCGAGCCGATTCAGGCTCCTACAATGAGCAGTTCTTC. The encoded protein is CASSRADSGSYNEQFF.

The rearrangement links TRBV18 to TRBJ2-1, with D possibly being TRBD2 (6 bases). Germline V gene data show CDR1 as KGHSH and CDR2 as LQKENI. The germline V and J ends were trimmed by 9 bases and 0 bases, with 15 bases remaining between them. The CDR3 is made up of 15 amino acids. The CDR3 sequence is CASLTGGNSYNEQFF. CDR3 in DNA: TGTGCCAGTCTCACCGGCGGGAACTCCTACAATGAGCAGTTCTTC. The full variable domain, completed using reference TRBV18 and TRBJ2-1, is NAGVMQNPRHLVRRRGQEARLRCSPMKGHSHVYWYRQLPEEGLKFMVYLQKENIIDESGMPKERFSAEFPKEGPSILRIQQVVRGDSAAYFCASLTGGNSYNEQFFGPGTRLTVL.

This clone has only one observation. The gene calls are TRBV19 and TRBJ1-4; D is possibly TRBD1 (5 bases). The CDR3 has 16 amino acids. Germline V lookup: CDR1 LNHDA, CDR2 SQIVND (reference sequence). The ends were cut back, 9 bases at V and 6 bases at J, with 23 bases in the middle. CDR3 in amino acids: CARKRDSDYGYEKLFF. The CDR3 DNA reads as TGTGCCAGGAAAAGGGACTCCGACTATGGGTATGAAAAACTGTTTTTT.

The chain links TRBV4-2 to TRBJ2-2; 10 positions match TRBD1. V shed 4 bases, J shed 4 bases, and the junction held 3 bases outside the gene matches. Germline V gene lookup returns CDR1 LGHNA and CDR2 YNFKEQ. The CDR3 runs to 15 residues. DNA for the CDR3: TGTGCCAGCAGCCCCCGGACAGGGGGCACCGGGGAGCTGTTTTTT. Its protein is CASSPRTGGTGELFF.

This sequence joins TRBV29-1 and TRBJ2-5, with D perhaps matching TRBD1 (6 bases). With 5 bases removed from V and 6 bases from J, the gap between germline ends came to 19 bases. This CDR3 contains 14 residues. Per germline, CDR1 SQVTM and CDR2 ANQGSEA. The CDR3 DNA sequence: TGCAGCGTTCAGCTTACAGGGACGGATCAGACCCAGTACTTC. Protein: CSVQLTGTDQTQYF. The full variable domain, with the rest looked up from reference TRBV29-1 and TRBJ2-5, is SAVISQKPSRDICQRGTSLTIQCQVDSQVTMMFWYRQQPGQSLTLIATANQGSEATYESGFVIDKFPISRPNLTFSTLTVSNMSPEDSSIYLCSVQLTGTDQTQYFGPGTRLLVL.

The CDR3 loop reads CASSLGSLAGTDTQYF. The CDR3 DNA reads as TGTGCCAGCAGCTTAGGATCCCTAGCGGGAACAGATACGCAGTATTTT. The gene calls are TRBV11-3 and TRBJ2-3, with 9 bases aligning to TRBD2. CDR3 length: 16 residues. Per germline, CDR1 SGHNT and CDR2 YENEEA. After removal of 1 base from V and 3 bases from J, the junction contained 5 bases not matched to a gene.

The chain uses TRBV18 and TRBJ1-3; D may be TRBD1 (6 bases). Deletions cut 2 bases from V and 3 bases from J, with 14 bases between. CDR1 is KGHSH and CDR2 is LQKENI in the germline V gene. The CDR3 has 16 amino acids. The DNA for the CDR3 is TGTGCCAGCTCACCAGGGGGCGAGGTTGGTGGAAACACCATATATTTT. It specifies CASSPGGEVGGNTIYF. The full variable domain, rest sourced from reference TRBV18 and TRBJ1-3, is NAGVMQNPRHLVRRRGQEARLRCSPMKGHSHVYWYRQLPEEGLKFMVYLQKENIIDESGMPKERFSAEFPKEGPSILRIQQVVRGDSAAYFCASSPGGEVGGNTIYFGEGSWLTVV.

This clone was observed once. This rearrangement joins TRBV6-5 to TRBJ2-6; 7 bases are shared with TRBD1. The CDR3 length is 15 residues. V gave up 5 bases and J gave up 2 bases; unmatched junction bases: 3. The V gene's germline CDR1 is MNHEY and CDR2 SVGAGI. The chain's CDR3 is CASSRQGAGANVLTF. The DNA for the CDR3 is TGTGCCAGCAGTAGGCAGGGGGCTGGGGCCAACGTCCTGACTTTC.